The following is a T cell receptor (beta chain) sequence with its context. No antigen is known for it. No much larger clone is present one base from it, and per-base qualities are unavailable. The sample is drawn from a study of STAT5B mutations in CD4+ large granular lymphocyte leukemia (dated 2022 in TCRdb). About the study as a whole: Among healthy controls, the CDR3 'QG' motif was associated with a particular HLA allele. The study compared the TCRbeta repertoires of patients with CD4+ T-cell large granular lymphocyte leukemia against the TCRbeta repertoires of healthy blood donors. Flow cytometry performed on FACSCanto II or FACSVerse showed that the purified fractions had more than 95% purity among lymphocytes.

CDR1 is given as SEHNR and CDR2 as FQNEAQ, both from the germline V gene (reference sequence). The CDR3 holds 14 amino acids from the cysteine to the phenylalanine. Solely the CDR3 DNA is kept, with 42 bases framed from the first base. V is cut by 5 bases and J by 4 bases, and the space between the germline ends is 11 bases. What the authors observed across the whole study: The data were not HLA-matched, and the higher clonality in CD4+ T-LGLL than in CD8+ T-LGLL could be due to the relatively small sample size. Enrichment of TRBV06-family usage was observed among the top patient clones (8/27) relative to healthy controls (2/35). CD4-sorted patient repertoires appeared more clonal than healthy CD4+ repertoires, and this difference persisted after removing the putative leukemic clones. The main leukemic clonotypes were found to be private to each patient, although more than 20% of the main leukemic clonotypes were detected at low frequency in the non-leukemic repertoires of other patients.

Buffy coats from some 36 blood donors, supplied by the Finnish Red Cross blood service, were used as healthy controls. All TCR-sequenced material derived from peripheral blood: patient blood samples and healthy donor buffy coats. Peripheral blood mononuclear cells were isolated by Ficoll-Hypaque gradient centrifugation. Magnetic purification was used to isolate CD4+ cells from the buffy coats of the healthy controls. Genomic DNA was extracted using the Gentra Puregene Cell and Tissue kit, and a Qubit 2.0 fluorometer was used to quantify it. The immunoSEQ assay at survey resolution was applied to genomic DNA for sequencing of TCRbeta rearrangements. Processing in the source paper ran as follows. In the TCR sequencing data, the smallest productive clonotype frequency that could be detected was 2.59 x 10-5. Only productive TCRbeta rearrangements, defined as complete and in-frame sequences, were included in the analyses. The clonality of each sample was calculated as Simpson clonality in the immunoSEQ Analyzer version 3.0. Clones were binned by frequency as very rare, small, medium, large (1-20%) or hyperexpanded (>20%). Generation probabilities were estimated with OLGA 1.2.3, V-gene circos plots were generated with VDJtools, specificities were searched for in VDJdb, and CDR3 motifs were identified with GLIPH. TCRdb holds this immuneACCESS table with in-frame rearrangements only. Some clones are missing; in checked studies, unresolved V genes explain under half, and the rest has no known cause. The D gene and trimming were derived from the DNA, and the V and J assignments and clone size from that table. Here the sample has 25,000 to 30,000 clones; approximately 79% occur a single time. In total, the top ten clones hold approximately 6.2% of the sample.

This TCR was sampled from a human donor in good health. Sequenced sample: CD4+ T cells from blood buffy coats. The rearrangement combines TRBV7-9 with TRBJ1-4; the D gene is perhaps TRBD1, on 5 matching bases. For the CDR3, the sequence is CASSPRGGNEKLFF. The DNA sequence is TGTGCCAGCAGCCCCCGGGGGGGTAATGAAAAACTGTTTTTT.